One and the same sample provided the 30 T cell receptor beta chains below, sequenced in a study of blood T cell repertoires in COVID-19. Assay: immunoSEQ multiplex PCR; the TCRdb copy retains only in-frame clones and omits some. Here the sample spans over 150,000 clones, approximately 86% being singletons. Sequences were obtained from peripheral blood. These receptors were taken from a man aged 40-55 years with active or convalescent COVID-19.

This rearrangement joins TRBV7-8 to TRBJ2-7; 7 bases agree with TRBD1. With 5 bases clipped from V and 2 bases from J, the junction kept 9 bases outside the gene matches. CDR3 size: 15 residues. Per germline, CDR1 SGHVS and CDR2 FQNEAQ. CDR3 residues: CASSPSRQGPYEQYF. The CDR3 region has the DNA TGTGCCAGCAGCCCGTCCAGACAGGGCCCCTACGAGCAGTACTTC.

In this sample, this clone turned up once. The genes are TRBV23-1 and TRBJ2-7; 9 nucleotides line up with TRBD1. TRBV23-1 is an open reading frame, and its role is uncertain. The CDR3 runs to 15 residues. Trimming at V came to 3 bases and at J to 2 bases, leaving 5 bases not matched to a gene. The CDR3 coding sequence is TGCGCCAGCAGTCACCGGACAGGGGACCCCTACGAGCAGTACTTC. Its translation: CASSHRTGDPYEQYF.

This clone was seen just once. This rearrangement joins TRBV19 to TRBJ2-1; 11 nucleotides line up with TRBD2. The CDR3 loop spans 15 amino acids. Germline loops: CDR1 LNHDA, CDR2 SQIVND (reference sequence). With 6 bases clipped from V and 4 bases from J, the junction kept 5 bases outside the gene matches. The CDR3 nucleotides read TGTGCCAGTAGCCCGACTAGCGGGGTGTACAATGAGCAGTTCTTC. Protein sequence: CASSPTSGVYNEQFF.

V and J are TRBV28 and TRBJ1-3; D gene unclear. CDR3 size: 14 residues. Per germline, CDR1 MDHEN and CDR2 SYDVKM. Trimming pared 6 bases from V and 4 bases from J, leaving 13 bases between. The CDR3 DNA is TGTGCCAGCAGGATAACTCAGGCGGGAAACACCATATATTTT. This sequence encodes CASRITQAGNTIYF.

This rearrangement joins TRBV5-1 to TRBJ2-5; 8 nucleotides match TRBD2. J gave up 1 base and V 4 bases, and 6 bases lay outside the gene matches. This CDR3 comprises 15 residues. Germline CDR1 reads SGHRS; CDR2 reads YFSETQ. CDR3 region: CASSSSGVPQETQYF. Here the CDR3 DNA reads TGCGCCAGCAGCAGTAGCGGGGTCCCCCAAGAGACCCAGTACTTC. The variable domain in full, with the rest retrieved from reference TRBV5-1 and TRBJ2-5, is KAGVTQTPRYLIKTRGQQVTLSCSPISGHRSVSWYQQTPGQGLQFLFEYFSETQRNKGNFPGRFSGRQFSNSRSEMNVSTLELGDSALYLCASSSSGVPQETQYFGPGTRLLVL.

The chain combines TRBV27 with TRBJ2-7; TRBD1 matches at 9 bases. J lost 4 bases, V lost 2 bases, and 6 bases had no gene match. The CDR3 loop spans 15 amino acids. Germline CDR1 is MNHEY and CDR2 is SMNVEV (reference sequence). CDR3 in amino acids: CASSLAGTGSYEQYF. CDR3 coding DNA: TGTGCCAGCAGTTTAGCCGGGACAGGGTCGTACGAGCAGTACTTC.

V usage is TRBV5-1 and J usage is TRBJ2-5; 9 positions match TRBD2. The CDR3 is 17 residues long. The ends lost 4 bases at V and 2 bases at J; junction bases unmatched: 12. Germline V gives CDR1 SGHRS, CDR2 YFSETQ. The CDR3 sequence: CASSLTVRAGGQETQYF. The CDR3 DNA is TGCGCCAGCAGCCTGACCGTACGAGCGGGGGGTCAAGAGACCCAGTACTTC.

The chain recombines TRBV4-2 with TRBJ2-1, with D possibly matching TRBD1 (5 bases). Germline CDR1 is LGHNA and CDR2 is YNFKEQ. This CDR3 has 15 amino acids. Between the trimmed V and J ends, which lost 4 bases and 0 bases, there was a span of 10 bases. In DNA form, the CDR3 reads TGTGCCAGCAGCCCTACCGACAGCTCCTACAATGAGCAGTTCTTC. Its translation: CASSPTDSSYNEQFF.

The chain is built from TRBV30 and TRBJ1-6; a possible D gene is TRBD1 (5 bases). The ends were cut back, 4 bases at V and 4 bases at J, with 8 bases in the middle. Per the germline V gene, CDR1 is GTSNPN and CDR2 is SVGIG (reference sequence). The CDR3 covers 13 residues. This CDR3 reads CAWNRQYNSPLHF. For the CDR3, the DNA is TGTGCCTGGAACCGACAGTATAATTCACCCCTCCACTTT.

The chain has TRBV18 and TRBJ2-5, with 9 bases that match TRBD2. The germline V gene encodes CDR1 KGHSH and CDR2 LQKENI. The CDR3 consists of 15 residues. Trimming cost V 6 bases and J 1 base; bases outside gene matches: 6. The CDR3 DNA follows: TGTGCCAGCTCCCCGGAAGCGGGGGGCCAAGAGACCCAGTACTTC. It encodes CASSPEAGGQETQYF.

This CDR3 is CASSVGDTDTQYF. The CDR3 bases are TGTGCCAGCAGCGTCGGGGACACAGATACGCAGTATTTT. The chain couples TRBV9 to TRBJ2-3, with D perhaps matching TRBD2 (5 bases). Trimming took off 2 bases at V and 2 bases at J, with 6 bases between the two ends. The CDR3 is 13 amino acids. The germline CDR1 and CDR2 sequences are SGDLS and YYNGEE.

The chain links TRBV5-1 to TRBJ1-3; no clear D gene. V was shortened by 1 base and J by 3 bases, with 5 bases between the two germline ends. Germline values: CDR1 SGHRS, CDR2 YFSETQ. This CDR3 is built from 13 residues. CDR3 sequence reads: CASSLTVGNTIYF. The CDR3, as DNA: TGCGCCAGCAGCTTGACAGTTGGAAACACCATATATTTT.

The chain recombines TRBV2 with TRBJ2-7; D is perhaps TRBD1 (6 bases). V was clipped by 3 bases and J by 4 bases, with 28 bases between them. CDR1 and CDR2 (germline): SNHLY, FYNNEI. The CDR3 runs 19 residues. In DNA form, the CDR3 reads TGTGCCAGCAGTGATGGGGCCGGGTGGACAGCGACCGAAAATTACGAGCAGTACTTC. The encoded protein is CASSDGAGWTATENYEQYF.

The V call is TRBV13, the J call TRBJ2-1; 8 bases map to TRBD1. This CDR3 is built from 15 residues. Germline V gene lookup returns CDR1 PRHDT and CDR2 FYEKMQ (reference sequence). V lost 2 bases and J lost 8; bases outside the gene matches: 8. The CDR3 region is CASSLTDRAGDEQFF. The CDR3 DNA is TGTGCCAGCAGCTTAACGGACAGGGCGGGCGATGAGCAGTTCTTC.

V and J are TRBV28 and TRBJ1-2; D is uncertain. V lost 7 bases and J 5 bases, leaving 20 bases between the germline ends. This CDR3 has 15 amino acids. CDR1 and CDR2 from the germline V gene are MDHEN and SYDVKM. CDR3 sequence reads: CASNTRRGSGYGYTF. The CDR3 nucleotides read TGTGCCAGCAACACGCGGCGGGGAAGTGGGTATGGCTACACCTTC.

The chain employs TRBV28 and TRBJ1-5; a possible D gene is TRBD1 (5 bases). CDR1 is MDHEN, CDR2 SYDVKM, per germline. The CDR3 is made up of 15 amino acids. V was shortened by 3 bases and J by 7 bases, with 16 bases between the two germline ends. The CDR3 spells CASSLGHRGGQPQHF. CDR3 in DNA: TGTGCCAGCAGTTTGGGGCATCGGGGAGGGCAGCCCCAGCATTTT.

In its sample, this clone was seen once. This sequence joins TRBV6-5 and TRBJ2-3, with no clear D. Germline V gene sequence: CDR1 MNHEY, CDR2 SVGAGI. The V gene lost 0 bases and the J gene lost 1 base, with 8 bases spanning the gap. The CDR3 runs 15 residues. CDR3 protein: CASSYSRLGTDTQYF. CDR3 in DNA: TGTGCCAGCAGTTACTCGCGGCTGGGCACAGATACGCAGTATTTT.

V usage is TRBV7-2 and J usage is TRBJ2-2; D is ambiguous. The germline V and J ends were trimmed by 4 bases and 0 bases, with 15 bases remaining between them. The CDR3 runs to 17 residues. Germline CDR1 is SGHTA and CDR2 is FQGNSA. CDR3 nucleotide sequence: TGTGCCAGCAGCTCTTCGTATGGGCTCGCGAACACCGGGGAGCTGTTTTTT. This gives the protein CASSSSYGLANTGELFF.

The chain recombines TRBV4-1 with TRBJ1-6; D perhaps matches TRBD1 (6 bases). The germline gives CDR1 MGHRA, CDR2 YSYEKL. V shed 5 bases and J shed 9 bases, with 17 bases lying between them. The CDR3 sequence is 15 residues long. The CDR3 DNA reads TGCGCCAGCAGCTCCAATGTACAGGGTGCTTCACCCCTCCACTTT. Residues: CASSSNVQGASPLHF.

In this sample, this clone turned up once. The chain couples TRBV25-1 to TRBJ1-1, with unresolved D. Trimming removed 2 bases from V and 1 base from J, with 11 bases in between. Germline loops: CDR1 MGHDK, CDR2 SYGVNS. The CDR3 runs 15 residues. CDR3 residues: CASSEGPAGNTEAFF. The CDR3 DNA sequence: TGTGCCAGCAGTGAAGGGCCGGCCGGGAACACTGAAGCTTTCTTT.

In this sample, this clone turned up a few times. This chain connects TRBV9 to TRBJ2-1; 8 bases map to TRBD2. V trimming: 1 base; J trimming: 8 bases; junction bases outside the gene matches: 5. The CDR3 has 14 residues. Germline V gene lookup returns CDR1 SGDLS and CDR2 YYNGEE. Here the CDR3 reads CASSVPGGAHEQFF. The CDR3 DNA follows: TGTGCCAGCAGCGTACCGGGGGGGGCCCATGAGCAGTTCTTC.

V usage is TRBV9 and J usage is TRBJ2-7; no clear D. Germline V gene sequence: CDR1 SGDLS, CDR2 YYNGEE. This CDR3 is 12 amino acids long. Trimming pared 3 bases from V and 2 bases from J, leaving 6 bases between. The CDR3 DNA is TGTGCCAGCAGCGGCGATACCTACGAGCAGTACTTC. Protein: CASSGDTYEQYF.

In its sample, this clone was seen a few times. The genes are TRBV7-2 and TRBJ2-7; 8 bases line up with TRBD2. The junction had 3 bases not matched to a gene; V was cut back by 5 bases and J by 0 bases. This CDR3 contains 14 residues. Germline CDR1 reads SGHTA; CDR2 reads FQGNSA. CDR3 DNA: TGTGCCAGCAGCCGCGGGGGGAGCTCCTACGAGCAGTACTTC. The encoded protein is CASSRGGSSYEQYF. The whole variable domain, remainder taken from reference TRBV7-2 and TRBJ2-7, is GAGVSQSPSNKVTEKGKDVELRCDPISGHTALYWYRQSLGQGLEFLIYFQGNSAPDKSGLPSDRFSAERTGGSVSTLTIQRTQQEDSAVYLCASSRGGSSYEQYFGPGTRLTVT.

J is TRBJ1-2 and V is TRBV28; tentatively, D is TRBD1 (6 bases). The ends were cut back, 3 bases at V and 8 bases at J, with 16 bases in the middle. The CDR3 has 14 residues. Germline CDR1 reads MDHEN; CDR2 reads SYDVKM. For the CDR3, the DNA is TGTGCCAGCAGTTTTCCGGGACAAACTAACGGCTACACCTTC. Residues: CASSFPGQTNGYTF.

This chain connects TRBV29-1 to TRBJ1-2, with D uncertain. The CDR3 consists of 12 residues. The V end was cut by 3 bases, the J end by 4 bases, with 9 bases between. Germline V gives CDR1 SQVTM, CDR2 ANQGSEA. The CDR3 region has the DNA TGCAGCGTTGATATGCAGGTCTATGGCTACACCTTC. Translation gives CSVDMQVYGYTF.

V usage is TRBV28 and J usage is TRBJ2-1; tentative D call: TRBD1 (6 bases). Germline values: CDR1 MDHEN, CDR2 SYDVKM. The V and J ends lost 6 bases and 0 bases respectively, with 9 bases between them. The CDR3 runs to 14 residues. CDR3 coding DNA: TGTGCCAGCAGGCAGGGGAACTCCTACAATGAGCAGTTCTTC. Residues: CASRQGNSYNEQFF.

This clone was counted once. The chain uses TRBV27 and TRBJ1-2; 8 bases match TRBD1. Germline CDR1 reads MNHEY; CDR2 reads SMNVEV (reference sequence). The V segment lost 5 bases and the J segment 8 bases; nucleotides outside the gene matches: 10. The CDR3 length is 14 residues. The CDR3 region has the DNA TGTGCCAGCAGTAAAAGACAGGGGCAAGTGGGCTACACCTTC. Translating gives CASSKRQGQVGYTF.

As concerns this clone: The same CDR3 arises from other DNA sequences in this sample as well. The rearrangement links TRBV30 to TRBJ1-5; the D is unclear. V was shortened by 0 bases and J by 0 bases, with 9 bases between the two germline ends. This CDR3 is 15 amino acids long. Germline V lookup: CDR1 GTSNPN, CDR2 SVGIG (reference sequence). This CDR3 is CAWSVGGHSNQPQHF. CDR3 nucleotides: TGTGCCTGGAGTGTCGGCGGGCATAGCAATCAGCCCCAGCATTTT.

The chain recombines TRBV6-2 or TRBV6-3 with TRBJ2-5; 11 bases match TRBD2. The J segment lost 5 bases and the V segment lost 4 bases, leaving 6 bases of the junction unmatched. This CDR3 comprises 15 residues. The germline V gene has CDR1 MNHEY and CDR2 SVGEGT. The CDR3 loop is CASSSPSGGTETQYF. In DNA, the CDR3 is TGTGCCAGCAGTTCACCTAGCGGGGGGACCGAGACCCAGTACTTC.

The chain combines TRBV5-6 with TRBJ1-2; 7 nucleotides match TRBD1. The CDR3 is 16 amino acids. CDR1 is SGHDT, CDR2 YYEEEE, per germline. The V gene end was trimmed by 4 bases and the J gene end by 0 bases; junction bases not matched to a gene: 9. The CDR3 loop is CASSRDSVKANYGYTF. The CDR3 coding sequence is TGTGCCAGCAGCAGGGACAGCGTGAAAGCTAACTATGGCTACACCTTC.